Each of the 6 T cell receptor beta chains below was sequenced from the same sample in a study of blood T cells in healthy people across ages (dated by TCRdb to 2015 to 2017). Preparation of the library involved 5' RACE. TCRdb shows the sequencer as Illumina HiSeq 2500. A second roughly 6 to 12 cycle PCR used a sample-barcoded 5' primer and a J-beta primer mix. TCRdb redid the processing of the public reads, applying fastp at Q25 and MiXCR, and retained in-frame beta chains. All rows with the same CDR3 protein become a single entry with the most common DNA and genes. The sample table records 800,000 to 1,000,000 distinct CDR3 sequences; about 44% of these occur just once. In total, the top ten clones hold 13% of the sample. Material: blood. The receptors were sampled from a man aged 25-45 years in good health.

V is TRBV5-1 and J is TRBJ2-1, with 8 nucleotides matching TRBD1. The trim removed 8 bases at V and 2 bases at J, leaving 3 bases unmatched. CDR3 length equals 13 residues. Germline CDR1 reads SGHRS; CDR2 reads YFSETQ. In DNA, the CDR3 is TGCGCCAGTCGGACAGGGACCTACAATGAGCAGTTCTTC. It codes for CASRTGTYNEQFF.

This clonotype was detected ten times or more. J is TRBJ2-7 and V is TRBV29-1; unclear D gene. The ends were cut back, 3 bases at V and 3 bases at J, with 6 bases in the middle. The CDR3 has 11 amino acids. In germline, CDR1 is SQVTM, CDR2 ANQGSEA. The CDR3 loop reads CSVDVNYEQYF. Written as DNA, the CDR3 is TGCAGCGTTGACGTTAACTACGAGCAGTACTTC.

This clonotype was seen a handful of times. The chain carries TRBV4-3 and TRBJ1-3, with 9 bases fitting TRBD1. CDR1 LGHNA and CDR2 YSLEER come from the germline V gene. This CDR3 spans 15 amino acids. The V segment lost 3 bases and the J segment 7 bases; nucleotides outside the gene matches: 7. CDR3 DNA: TGCGCCAGCAGCCAGGACGGGACAGGGACGAACACCATATATTTT. Residues: CASSQDGTGTNTIYF.

V and J are TRBV4-2 and TRBJ1-4; no definite D call. This CDR3 has 16 amino acids. Germline V gene sequence: CDR1 LGHNA, CDR2 YNFKEQ. Trimming took off 5 bases at V and 8 bases at J, with 21 bases between the two ends. Written as DNA, the CDR3 is TGTGCCAGCAGCGCCGACCGTGGACCAGGTCCCGAAAAACTGTTTTTT. The encoded protein is CASSADRGPGPEKLFF.

This clonotype was seen more than once but under ten times. V gene TRBV12-3 or TRBV12-4 combines with J gene TRBJ2-5; D ambiguous. CDR3 length: 15 amino acids. V was shortened by 8 bases and J by 0 bases, with 16 bases between the two germline ends. CDR3 DNA: TGTGCCAGCGGCCGGTCCCGACTGTACCAAGAGACCCAGTACTTC. It is translated as CASGRSRLYQETQYF.

Here the CDR3 DNA reads TGTGCCAGCGGACTAGCGGTGAACAATGAGCAGTTCTTC. Protein: CASGLAVNNEQFF. J is TRBJ2-1 and V is TRBV7-9; 10 bases agree with TRBD2. This CDR3 contains 13 residues. V lost 8 bases and J lost 5; bases outside the gene matches: 3. CDR1 is SEHNR and CDR2 is FQNEAQ in the germline V gene (reference sequence).